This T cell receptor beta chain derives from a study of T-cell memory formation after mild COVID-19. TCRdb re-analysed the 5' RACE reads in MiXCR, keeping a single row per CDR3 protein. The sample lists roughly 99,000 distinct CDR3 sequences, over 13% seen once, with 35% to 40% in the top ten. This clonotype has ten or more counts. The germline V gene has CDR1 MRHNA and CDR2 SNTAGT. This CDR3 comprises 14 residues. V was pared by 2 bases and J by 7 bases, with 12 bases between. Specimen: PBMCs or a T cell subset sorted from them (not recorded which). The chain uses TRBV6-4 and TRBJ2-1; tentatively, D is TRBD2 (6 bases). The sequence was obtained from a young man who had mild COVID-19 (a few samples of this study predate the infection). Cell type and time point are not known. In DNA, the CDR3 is TGTGCCAGCAGTGACCGGAGGGGCGGGAATGAGCAGTTCTTC. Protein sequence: CASSDRRGGNEQFF.